This TCR beta chain was documented in a study of blood T cell repertoires in COVID-19. Whole-study context: Nucleic acid was either cDNA or gDNA, and it came from T cells, B-cell-depleted T cells, or PBMCs.

The method was immunoSEQ multiplex PCR; TCRdb's version includes in-frame clones alone and lacks a portion of them. Seen here are some 120,000 clones, roughly 89% observed once, and the top ten hold approximately 19%. The receptor comes from a human donor with acute or convalescent COVID-19. The donor label of this sample is uncertain. The specimen sequenced was peripheral blood.

This CDR3 reads CASSLQGSSTDTQYF. The CDR3 nucleotides read TGTGCCAGCAGCTTACAGGGAAGCAGCACAGATACGCAGTATTTT. The chain is built from TRBV7-9 and TRBJ2-3; weak D call: TRBD1 (5 bases). This CDR3 region has 15 residues. The germline V gene has CDR1 SEHNR and CDR2 FQNEAQ (reference sequence). Trimming pared 2 bases from V and 0 bases from J, leaving 9 bases between.